One and the same sample provided the 29 T cell receptor beta chains below, sequenced in a study of CXCR3-negative and CXCR3-positive naive CD8 T cells (dated by TCRdb to the late 2010s). Results and caveats for the whole study, not just this receptor: TRB CDR3s from CXCR3-positive naive cells showed higher hydrophobicity (lower Kidera factor 4), lower energy, and higher strength and volume indices than CXCR3-negative naive cells.

Sequencer: NextSeq 550. The Human TCR Profiling Kit (MiLaboratory) was used to prepare UMI-labeled 5' RACE TRB cDNA libraries. TCRdb reprocessed the reads and assigns one entry to each CDR3 protein sequence, leaving out DNA. In this sample's table one finds some 120,000 distinct CDR3 sequences. Roughly 0.59% of the sample is held by the ten biggest clonotypes. Their antigen targets remain unknown. Sequenced: naive CXCR3+ CD8+ T cells from blood. What this sample's cell subset or site label stands for: CD45RO-CCR7+CD27+CD95- naive CD8+ T cells expressing CXCR3 (TNR3+). These TCRs come from a human donor in good health. Some clones in this sample may be carry-over from other donors' samples.

The J gene is TRBJ2-7, the V gene TRBV29-1; TCRdb outputs TRBD1, but without DNA this stays unchecked. The germline V gene encodes CDR1 SQVTM and CDR2 ANQGSEA. The CDR3 is 12 amino acids. CDR3 in amino acids: CSFGQGKDEQYF.

This chain uses TRBV18 with TRBJ1-1; TCRdb outputs TRBD1, but without DNA this stays unchecked. Germline assignment: CDR1 KGHSH and CDR2 LQKENI. The CDR3 contains 20 residues. The CDR3 loop is CASSSTEGTGRSIGGTEAFF. Full variable domain (missing parts from reference TRBV18 and TRBJ1-1): NAGVMQNPRHLVRRRGQEARLRCSPMKGHSHVYWYRQLPEEGLKFMVYLQKENIIDESGMPKERFSAEFPKEGPSILRIQQVVRGDSAAYFCASSSTEGTGRSIGGTEAFFGQGTRLTVV.

The chain's CDR3 is CATSRELYSYNEQFF. The rearrangement links TRBV15 to TRBJ2-1. Germline CDR1 and CDR2: LNHNV and YYDKDF (reference sequence). There are 15 residues in the CDR3.

This sequence joins TRBV19 and TRBJ2-1. CDR1 and CDR2 from the germline V gene are LNHDA and SQIVND (reference sequence). The CDR3 runs to 15 residues. CDR3 sequence reads: CASSIGSRVYNEQFF.

V usage is TRBV5-6 and J usage is TRBJ2-7; TCRdb designates TRBD1, a call that cannot be tested without DNA. The CDR3 totals 14 residues. Germline CDR1 reads SGHDT; CDR2 reads YYEEEE. The CDR3 region is CASSLSNRVIEQYF.

The rearrangement uses TRBV7-2 and TRBJ1-4; without DNA, the TCRdb call of TRBD1 cannot be checked. Germline-derived CDR1 and CDR2 are SGHTA and FQGNSA. The CDR3 loop spans 12 amino acids. CDR3 protein: CASSSPNEKLFF.

This chain joins TRBV7-2 and TRBJ1-1; there is no DNA to check the TCRdb D call of TRBD1. CDR1 is SGHTA and CDR2 is FQGNSA in the germline V gene. The CDR3 has 17 amino acids. The CDR3 loop reads CASSAGRGQGLRTEAFF.

This chain uses TRBV29-1 with TRBJ2-1; TCRdb picks TRBD2, but there is no DNA to check that call. The CDR3 sequence is 12 residues long. Germline V gene lookup returns CDR1 SQVTM and CDR2 ANQGSEA. The CDR3 loop is CSVEDLAGEQFF.

This chain connects TRBV10-3 to TRBJ2-1; lacking DNA, the TRBD2 call made by TCRdb goes unchecked. This CDR3 comprises 13 residues. From germline, CDR1 is ENHRY and CDR2 SYGVKD. The CDR3 is CAISGTSWNEQFF.

The rearrangement links TRBV9 to TRBJ2-2; the TRBD1 assignment by TCRdb is unverifiable without DNA. This CDR3 has 16 residues. Germline V gene data show CDR1 as SGDLS and CDR2 as YYNGEE. This chain's CDR3 is CASSPRDRGFAGELFF.

The CDR3 region is CSARISGRELEQYF. This rearrangement joins TRBV20-1 to TRBJ2-7; TCRdb reports TRBD2, a call that lacks DNA to check it against. The CDR3 contains 14 residues. In germline, CDR1 is DFQATT, CDR2 SNEGSKA (reference sequence).

The CDR3 sequence is CASSLAPEAFF. The rearrangement links TRBV7-9 to TRBJ1-1. This CDR3 is built from 11 residues. CDR1 is SEHNR and CDR2 is FQNEAQ in the germline V gene (reference sequence).

V gene TRBV7-9 combines with J gene TRBJ2-1; the D gene TCRdb calls, TRBD2, cannot be checked with no DNA. CDR3 length equals 15 residues. From germline, CDR1 is SEHNR and CDR2 FQNEAQ (reference sequence). The CDR3 here is CASSKRVSSYNEQFF.

The chain carries TRBV25-1 and TRBJ2-3. This CDR3 spans 14 amino acids. The germline gives CDR1 MGHDK, CDR2 SYGVNS. CDR3 region: CASSEFRLMDTQYF.

The rearrangement uses TRBV3-1 and TRBJ2-2; TCRdb picks TRBD2, but there is no DNA to check that call. The CDR3 has 16 residues. Germline V CDR1 and CDR2: LGHDT, YNNKEL (reference sequence). The chain's CDR3 is CASSQVGLAVTGELFF.

The J gene is TRBJ1-2, the V gene TRBV29-1. This CDR3 contains 13 residues. The germline gives CDR1 SQVTM, CDR2 ANQGSEA. CDR3 loop: CSVEDGGYYGYTF.

This rearrangement joins TRBV20-1 to TRBJ1-2; TCRdb calls TRBD1, which cannot be checked without DNA. Germline lookup yields CDR1 DFQATT and CDR2 SNEGSKA (reference sequence). This CDR3 has 15 residues. CDR3 sequence: CSALTGIPANYGYTF.

The rearrangement links TRBV24-1 to TRBJ2-2; TCRdb's D call, TRBD2, is unchecked because there is no DNA. Germline CDR1 and CDR2: KGHDR and SFDVKD. The CDR3 length is 14 residues. The CDR3 reads CATSRTYNTGELFF.

V gene TRBV11-2 combines with J gene TRBJ2-1; TCRdb calls TRBD2, which cannot be checked without DNA. The CDR3 contains 15 residues. The V gene's germline CDR1 is SGHAT and CDR2 FQNNGV. The CDR3 protein is CASSLETGISREQFF.

The CDR3 is CSALSADSSYNEQFF. The rearrangement uses TRBV20-1 and TRBJ2-1; there is no DNA to check the TCRdb D call of TRBD2. Germline V CDR1 and CDR2: DFQATT, SNEGSKA (reference sequence). The length of the CDR3 is 15 residues.

This chain links TRBV10-3 with TRBJ2-1. CDR3 length: 15 amino acids. The germline CDR1 and CDR2 sequences are ENHRY and SYGVKD. The CDR3 region is CAIRDYLKDYNEQFF.

V usage is TRBV20-1 and J usage is TRBJ2-7. Germline V lookup: CDR1 DFQATT, CDR2 SNEGSKA (reference sequence). The length of the CDR3 is 14 residues. CDR3 sequence: CSASLTAGTYEQYF.

The chain combines TRBV11-3 with TRBJ2-7. This CDR3 has 14 residues. Germline lookup yields CDR1 SGHNT and CDR2 YENEEA. The CDR3 is CASSSLQSSYEQHF.

The chain is built from TRBV25-1 and TRBJ2-3; TCRdb reports TRBD2, a call that lacks DNA to check it against. The CDR3 is made up of 16 amino acids. Germline CDR1 MGHDK, CDR2 SYGVNS. The CDR3 region is CASSGGTSSRKDTQYF.

The J gene is TRBJ2-3, the V gene TRBV6-5; TCRdb picks TRBD2, but there is no DNA to check that call. This CDR3 has 15 amino acids. Germline CDR1 MNHEY, CDR2 SVGAGI. This CDR3 is CASSRTSGGTDTQYF.

The CDR3 sequence is CASSLDGWLPTSGGDEQYF. The gene calls are TRBV11-2 and TRBJ2-7; TCRdb picks TRBD2, but there is no DNA to check that call. CDR3 length equals 19 residues. Germline CDR1 is SGHAT and CDR2 is FQNNGV.

CDR3 residues: CASSLRGTGYTF. The rearrangement links TRBV28 to TRBJ1-2; TCRdb gives TRBD1 as the D gene, but with no DNA this cannot be confirmed. CDR3 length: 12 residues. Germline V gene lookup returns CDR1 MDHEN and CDR2 SYDVKM.

This chain links TRBV28 with TRBJ2-3; TCRdb returns TRBD2, unconfirmable since there is no DNA. Germline V gene lookup returns CDR1 MDHEN and CDR2 SYDVKM. This CDR3 has 16 amino acids. CDR3 residues: CASKPSSLAPTDTQYF. The variable domain in full, with the rest retrieved from reference TRBV28 and TRBJ2-3, is DVKVTQSSRYLVKRTGEKVFLECVQDMDHENMFWYRQDPGLGLRLIYFSYDVKMKEKGDIPEGYSVSREKKERFSLILESASTNQTSMYLCASKPSSLAPTDTQYFGPGTRLTVL.

V gene TRBV20-1 combines with J gene TRBJ2-7; TCRdb indicates TRBD1, and absent DNA this call remains unverified. Germline CDR1 and CDR2: DFQATT and SNEGSKA (reference sequence). The CDR3 runs to 14 residues. CDR3 amino acids: CSARAYGGGYEQYF.